This TCR beta chain came from a study of cytomegalovirus exposure and HLA in healthy donors. This PCR relied on a set of 60 Vbeta primers and 13 Jbeta primers. Per the original data handling: Later, tens of millions of unique TCR beta chains were counted in an analysis, and 8.5 million to 13 million of them were shared. Measured with immunoSEQ multiplex PCR; TCRdb has only the in-frame clones, and not every one. That table is the source of V, J and clone size, and D and trimming were worked out from the DNA. Altogether some 120,000 clones are present, around 81% being singletons, with the ten largest covering about 1.2%. The CDR3 runs 15 residues. Germline-derived CDR1 and CDR2 are LNHNV and YYDKDF (reference sequence). Germline trimming cut 0 bases from V and 6 bases from J; bases unmatched to any gene: 7. As to this clone: The antigen remains unidentified.

General study findings and limits: Later on, an analysis showed TCR association rates differing by HLA locus, with DRB1 the most and HLA-C the fewest. The authors later linked a missense DCLRE1C variant to TCR beta V- and J-gene trimming. For most subjects, TCR beta sequences were reported to predict HLA-A and HLA-B alleles with accuracy.

The chain carries TRBV15 and TRBJ1-1; 7 bases line up with TRBD1. The clonotype was recovered from a female donor in good health and CMV-seronegative. The source material was PBMCs. In DNA form, the CDR3 reads TGTGCCACCAGCAGAGATCGAAGGACAGGCGCTGAAGCTTTCTTT. Encoded protein: CATSRDRRTGAEAFF.